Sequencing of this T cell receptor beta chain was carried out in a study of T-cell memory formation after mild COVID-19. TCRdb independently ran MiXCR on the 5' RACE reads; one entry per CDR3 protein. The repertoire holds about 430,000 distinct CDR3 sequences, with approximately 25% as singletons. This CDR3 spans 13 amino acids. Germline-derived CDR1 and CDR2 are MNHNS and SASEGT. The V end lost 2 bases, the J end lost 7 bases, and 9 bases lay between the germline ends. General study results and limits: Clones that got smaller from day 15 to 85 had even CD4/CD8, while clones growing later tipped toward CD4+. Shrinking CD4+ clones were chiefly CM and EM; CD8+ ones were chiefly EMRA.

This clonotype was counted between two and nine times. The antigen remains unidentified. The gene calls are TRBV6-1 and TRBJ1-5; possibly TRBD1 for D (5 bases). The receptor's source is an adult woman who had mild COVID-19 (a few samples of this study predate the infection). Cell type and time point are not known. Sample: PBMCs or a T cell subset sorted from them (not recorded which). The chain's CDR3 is CASSEFAGQPQHF. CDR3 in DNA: TGTGCCAGCAGTGAATTCGCAGGGCAGCCCCAGCATTTT.